Shown below are 8 T cell receptor beta chains from a single sample sequenced in a study of T cells expressing NK-cell markers. TCRdb re-called the 5' RACE reads; every CDR3 protein appears as one record, without DNA. This repertoire includes about 440,000 distinct CDR3 sequences. Sequenced sample: blood T cells: a sorted CD56 or NKG2C T cell subset, CD4+ or CD8+ T cells, or bulk PBMC T cells (not recorded which). These receptors came from a woman between 18 and 75 years old in good health.

The chain recombines TRBV11-2 with TRBJ2-3; TCRdb reports TRBD1, a call that lacks DNA to check it against. The CDR3 contains 16 residues. Germline V gives CDR1 SGHAT, CDR2 FQNNGV. CDR3 in amino acids: CASSTRDWGPQDTQYF.

V usage is TRBV6-6 and J usage is TRBJ2-7; TCRdb returns TRBD1, unconfirmable since there is no DNA. CDR1 and CDR2 from the germline V gene are MNHNY and SVGAGI (reference sequence). The CDR3 totals 13 residues. CDR3: CASSGGAKYEQYF.

The chain is built from TRBV7-3 and TRBJ2-1; as DNA is missing, the TRBD1 call by TCRdb cannot be tested. This CDR3 region has 14 residues. Germline-derived CDR1 and CDR2 are SGHTA and FQGTGA. CDR3 sequence: CASSLRGQTNEQFF.

The chain carries TRBV29-1 and TRBJ2-7; TCRdb lists TRBD1, though no DNA is available to test this call. The CDR3 is 15 amino acids. Germline V gene lookup returns CDR1 SQVTM and CDR2 ANQGSEA. CDR3 residues: CSVEGRTGTTYEQYF.

The chain is built from TRBV29-1 and TRBJ1-1; TCRdb outputs TRBD1, but without DNA this stays unchecked. CDR3 length equals 14 residues. The germline V gene encodes CDR1 SQVTM and CDR2 ANQGSEA. Here the CDR3 reads CSGALGQGSTEAFF.

This chain connects TRBV25-1 to TRBJ2-5; TCRdb's D gene call, TRBD1, goes unchecked for lack of DNA. The germline V gene has CDR1 MGHDK and CDR2 SYGVNS. This CDR3 comprises 14 residues. The CDR3 loop is CASSEGAAEETQYF.

V is TRBV20-1 and J is TRBJ2-1; TCRdb picks TRBD2, but there is no DNA to check that call. This CDR3 spans 16 amino acids. Germline-derived CDR1 and CDR2 are DFQATT and SNEGSKA (reference sequence). The CDR3 reads CSGVEWEGHSYNEQFF.

The V gene is TRBV20-1, the J gene TRBJ2-2. Germline CDR1 DFQATT, CDR2 SNEGSKA (reference sequence). There are 13 residues in the CDR3. CDR3 protein: CSARGSLTGELFF.